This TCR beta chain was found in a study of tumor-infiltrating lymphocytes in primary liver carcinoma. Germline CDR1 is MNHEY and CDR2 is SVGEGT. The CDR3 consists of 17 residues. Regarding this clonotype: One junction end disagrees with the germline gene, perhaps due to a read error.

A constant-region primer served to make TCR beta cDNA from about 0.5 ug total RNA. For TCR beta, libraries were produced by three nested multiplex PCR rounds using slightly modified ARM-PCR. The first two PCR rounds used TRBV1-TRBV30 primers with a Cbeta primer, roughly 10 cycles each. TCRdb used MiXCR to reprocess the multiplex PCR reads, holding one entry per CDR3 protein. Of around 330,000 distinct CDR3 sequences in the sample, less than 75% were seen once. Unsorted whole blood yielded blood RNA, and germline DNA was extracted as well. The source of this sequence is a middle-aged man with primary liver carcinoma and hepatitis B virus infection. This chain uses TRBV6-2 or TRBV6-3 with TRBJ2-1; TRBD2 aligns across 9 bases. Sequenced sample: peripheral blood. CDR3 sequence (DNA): TGTGCCAGCAGGTCGGGACTAGCCCCTCTCCCCTACAATGAGCGGTTCTTC. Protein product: CASRSGLAPLPYNERFF.